Below are 24 T cell receptor beta chains sequenced from a single sample in a study of T cell changes during pregnancy in multiple sclerosis. The assay was immunoSEQ multiplex PCR, and TCRdb's table has in-frame clones only and misses some. The sample contains 100,000 to 110,000 clones, approximately 90% of which appear only once. The sequencing used peripheral blood, collected after pregnancy. Every receptor here comes from a female donor with multiple sclerosis, enrolled in a pregnancy study.

The chain uses TRBV30 and TRBJ1-6, with D unresolved. This CDR3 spans 15 amino acids. Trimming pared 3 bases from V and 10 bases from J, leaving 19 bases between. Germline-derived CDR1 and CDR2 are GTSNPN and SVGIG (reference sequence). CDR3 sequence: CAWSPPSAMTSPLHF. CDR3 DNA sequence: TGTGCCTGGAGCCCCCCCAGCGCTATGACCTCACCCCTCCACTTT.

As DNA, the CDR3 is TGTGCCAGTAGGCCCTCCCAGGGGTACACAGATACGCAGTATTTT. Encoded protein: CASRPSQGYTDTQYF. The chain employs TRBV19 and TRBJ2-3, with D possibly matching TRBD1 (6 bases). CDR3 length equals 15 residues. V was trimmed by 6 bases and J by 2 bases, leaving 15 bases between them. CDR1 and CDR2 from the germline V gene are LNHDA and SQIVND (reference sequence).

This chain links TRBV7-9 with TRBJ2-6, with 7 bases aligning to TRBD1. After removal of 5 bases from V and 4 bases from J, the junction contained 8 bases not matched to a gene. CDR1 and CDR2 (germline): SEHNR, FQNEAQ (reference sequence). CDR3 size: 16 residues. CDR3 nucleotides: TGTGCCAGCAGCCACGGGACAGTCTCCGGGGCCAACGTCCTGACTTTC. Translating it yields CASSHGTVSGANVLTF.

The chain uses TRBV9 and TRBJ2-1, with a tentative D call TRBD2 (5 bases). The CDR3 spans 16 residues. Germline CDR1 is SGDLS and CDR2 is YYNGEE. Trimming shortened V by 0 bases and J by 9 bases, and 19 bases separated the two germline ends. The CDR3 is CASSVEGAVHNGEQFF. CDR3 nucleotides: TGTGCCAGCAGCGTAGAAGGAGCGGTCCACAATGGTGAGCAGTTCTTC. The whole variable domain, filled in from reference TRBV9 and TRBJ2-1, reads DSGVTQTPKHLITATGQRVTLRCSPRSGDLSVYWYQQSLDQGLQFLIQYYNGEERAKGNILERFSAQQFPDLHSELNLSSLELGDSALYFCASSVEGAVHNGEQFFGPGTRLTVL.

The rearrangement joins TRBV5-1 to TRBJ2-7; 8 nucleotides match TRBD2. In germline, CDR1 is SGHRS, CDR2 YFSETQ. The V segment lost 5 bases and the J segment 3 bases; nucleotides outside the gene matches: 7. The CDR3 is made up of 14 amino acids. The CDR3 bases are TGCGCCAGCAGTCCCGGGAGGGCCGGCTACGAGCAGTACTTC. As protein: CASSPGRAGYEQYF.

The chain uses TRBV19 and TRBJ2-2; D not certain. V dropped 0 bases and J dropped 5 bases, with 7 bases sitting between them. This CDR3 comprises 14 residues. Germline V gives CDR1 LNHDA, CDR2 SQIVND (reference sequence). The CDR3 sequence is CASSIDPGTGELFF. In nucleotides, the CDR3 is TGTGCCAGTAGTATAGATCCCGGGACCGGGGAGCTGTTTTTT.

The rearrangement joins TRBV27 to TRBJ2-1, with TRBD2 matching 11 bases. Trimming removed 8 bases from V and 3 bases from J; junction bases left unmatched: 9. CDR1 is MNHEY and CDR2 is SMNVEV in the germline V gene (reference sequence). There are 16 residues in the CDR3. In DNA, the CDR3 is TGTGCCAGCGCTAGAGCCGGGACTAGCGGCTACAATGAGCAGTTCTTC. It encodes CASARAGTSGYNEQFF.

The genes are TRBV7-2 and TRBJ2-7; D is undetermined. V lost 2 bases to trimming and J lost 0 bases, with 11 bases between them. The CDR3 is 15 residues long. The germline V gene has CDR1 SGHTA and CDR2 FQGNSA. CDR3 bases: TGTGCCAGCAGCTTAACGACGGAGAGCTCCTACGAGCAGTACTTC. Protein: CASSLTTESSYEQYF.

The V gene is TRBV19, the J gene TRBJ2-7; D perhaps matches TRBD2 (5 bases). V was cut by 7 bases and J by 5 bases, with 9 bases left in between. Per the germline V gene, CDR1 is LNHDA and CDR2 is SQIVND (reference sequence). The CDR3 loop spans 11 amino acids. The CDR3 reads CASNSGNEQYF. In DNA, the CDR3 is TGTGCCAGTAATTCGGGGAACGAGCAGTACTTC.

V usage is TRBV28 and J usage is TRBJ1-5, with TRBD1 matching over 11 bases. Per the germline V gene, CDR1 is MDHEN and CDR2 is SYDVKM. The CDR3 length is 17 residues. V trimming: 4 bases; J trimming: 1 base; junction bases outside the gene matches: 6. The CDR3 sequence is CASSSDRGRKSNQPQHF. As DNA, the CDR3 is TGTGCCAGCAGTTCGGACAGGGGGCGCAAAAGCAATCAGCCCCAGCATTTT.

A few counts support this clone. The rearrangement joins TRBV21-1 to TRBJ1-5; the D call in the table, TRBD1, was not verified against the DNA. TRBV21-1 constitutes a pseudogene. The CDR3 is made up of 14 amino acids. The CDR3 spells CATPNRGGNQPQHF. CDR3 sequence (DNA): TGTGCCACCCCGAACAGGGGCGGCAATCAGCCCCAGCATTTT.

Only a few counts were recorded for this clone. V and J are TRBV5-1 and TRBJ1-6; TRBD1 might be the D (6 bases). V lost 4 bases and J 9 bases, leaving 14 bases between the germline ends. Germline CDR1 and CDR2: SGHRS and YFSETQ. The CDR3 is 14 amino acids. CDR3 coding DNA: TGCGCCAGCAGCACAGCAGGGGAGTCTTCACCCCTCCACTTT. As protein: CASSTAGESSPLHF. Variable domain in full (rest from reference TRBV5-1 and TRBJ1-6): KAGVTQTPRYLIKTRGQQVTLSCSPISGHRSVSWYQQTPGQGLQFLFEYFSETQRNKGNFPGRFSGRQFSNSRSEMNVSTLELGDSALYLCASSTAGESSPLHFGNGTRLTVT.

This chain joins TRBV7-2 and TRBJ2-2, with 8 nucleotides matching TRBD2. Per the germline V gene, CDR1 is SGHTA and CDR2 is FQGNSA. CDR3 size: 17 residues. The junction had 9 bases not matched to a gene; V was cut back by 5 bases and J by 1 base. CDR3 coding DNA: TGTGCCAGCAGCCTTGTAGCGGGATACTTGAACACCGGGGAGCTGTTTTTT. Translated, it gives CASSLVAGYLNTGELFF.

The chain couples TRBV19 to TRBJ1-3; possible D gene TRBD1, 6 bases. With 5 bases removed from V and 0 bases from J, the gap between germline ends came to 11 bases. This CDR3 is 15 amino acids long. CDR1 LNHDA and CDR2 SQIVND come from the germline V gene (reference sequence). CDR3 amino acids: CASSARDNSGNTIYF. The DNA of the CDR3 is TGTGCCAGTAGTGCCAGGGACAACTCTGGAAACACCATATATTTT.

This clone was seen a single time. The chain carries TRBV7-9 and TRBJ1-2; the match to TRBD1 covers 7 bases. V was pared by 2 bases and J by 4 bases, with 7 bases of the junction left unmatched. Germline V gene sequence: CDR1 SEHNR, CDR2 FQNEAQ (reference sequence). This CDR3 has 15 amino acids. CDR3 bases: TGTGCCAGCAGCTTACCCGGGACAGCCGGCTATGGCTACACCTTC. Its translation is CASSLPGTAGYGYTF.

The chain links TRBV15 to TRBJ2-3; 8 nucleotides agree with TRBD1. V shed 7 bases and J 1 base; nucleotides not matched to a gene: 10. The CDR3 has 16 amino acids. Germline-derived CDR1 and CDR2 are LNHNV and YYDKDF (reference sequence). The CDR3 protein is CATTLVGDRRTDTQYF. CDR3 nucleotides: TGTGCCACCACCTTGGTGGGGGACAGGCGCACAGATACGCAGTATTTT.

The chain links TRBV9 to TRBJ1-2; 8 nucleotides match TRBD1. V lost 4 bases, J lost 4 bases, and 9 bases stayed unmatched. CDR1 and CDR2 (germline): SGDLS, YYNGEE. The CDR3 spans 15 residues. CDR3 residues: CASSPQGGHSYGYTF. In DNA, the CDR3 is TGTGCCAGCAGCCCACAGGGGGGACACTCCTATGGCTACACCTTC.

This clone was observed a single time. The CDR3 DNA sequence: TGTGCCAGCAGCCGTCACCAGTGGACAGCGGATGGCTACACCTTC. As protein: CASSRHQWTADGYTF. The rearrangement links TRBV14 to TRBJ1-2; D possibly corresponds to TRBD1 (6 bases). CDR3 size: 15 residues. V lost 4 bases and J lost 6, with 18 bases in between. Germline CDR1 and CDR2: SGHDN and FVKESK.

This rearrangement joins TRBV10-3 to TRBJ2-2, with unresolved D. The CDR3 runs to 13 residues. V was cut by 0 bases and J by 6 bases, with 5 bases left in between. From germline, CDR1 is ENHRY and CDR2 SYGVKD. The CDR3 protein is CAISESYSGELFF. CDR3 DNA: TGTGCCATCAGTGAGTCGTACTCCGGGGAGCTGTTTTTT.

For the CDR3, the DNA is TGCGCCAGCAGCCAAGATCGCGGACAGCCGAACACTGAAGCTTTCTTT. Translating gives CASSQDRGQPNTEAFF. This sequence joins TRBV4-3 and TRBJ1-1, with D tentatively TRBD1 (6 bases). Germline CDR1 is LGHNA and CDR2 is YSLEER. V was pared by 0 bases and J by 1 base, with 12 bases between. This CDR3 region has 16 residues.

V and J are TRBV6-6 and TRBJ2-3; no firm D call. V dropped 0 bases and J dropped 0 bases, with 10 bases sitting between them. Germline V CDR1 and CDR2: MNHNY, SVGAGI (reference sequence). The CDR3 extends over 16 amino acids. The DNA for the CDR3 is TGTGCCAGCAGTTACTCTGCCAGGTCGAGCACAGATACGCAGTATTTT. Translated, it gives CASSYSARSSTDTQYF.

This rearrangement joins TRBV5-3 to TRBJ1-5, with 9 bases aligning to TRBD1. TRBV5-3 qualifies as an ORF whose function is uncertain. This CDR3 is 18 amino acids long. J lost 0 bases, V lost 3 bases, and 10 bases had no gene match. CDR3: CARSYRDRATLSNQPQHF. The CDR3 region has the DNA TGTGCCAGAAGCTATAGGGACAGGGCCACTCTTAGCAATCAGCCCCAGCATTTT.

This chain connects TRBV29-1 to TRBJ2-3, with D possibly being TRBD1 (5 bases). V lost 8 bases, J lost 3 bases, and 12 bases lay in between. Germline V gene sequence: CDR1 SQVTM, CDR2 ANQGSEA. The CDR3 is made up of 12 amino acids. The CDR3, as DNA: TGCAGCCAGACAGACGGTACAGATACGCAGTATTTT. Amino acids: CSQTDGTDTQYF.

This clone is medium-sized. The V gene is TRBV6-4, the J gene TRBJ1-2; D may be TRBD1 (5 bases). The CDR3 sequence is 14 residues long. CDR1 is MRHNA and CDR2 is SNTAGT in the germline V gene. Trimming left V 0 bases short and J 6 bases short, with 11 bases between. The CDR3 DNA sequence: TGTGCCAGCAGTGACTCGGGGGAGGGGAATGGCTACACCTTC. Protein sequence: CASSDSGEGNGYTF.